The next 2 T cell receptor beta chains were all read from a single sample in a study of regulatory T cells in long-lasting Graves disease. The time point is: persistent/refractory GD, antithyroid drugs over 5 years with positive TRAb. Generation of the TCR library employed RNA extracted from PBMCs. Sequencing libraries for TCR beta were prepared with iRepertoire HTBI primers and Arm-PCR of CDR3 regions. Via MiXCR, TCRdb re-called the multiplex PCR reads, giving one row per CDR3 protein. The table records about 470,000 distinct CDR3 sequences, about a fifth of them present only once. Material: peripheral blood mononuclear cells (PBMCs), obtained when the disease was refractory, from a patient treated with antithyroid drugs. These receptors originate from a female donor with Graves disease.

Many counts were recorded for this clonotype. This rearrangement joins TRBV2 to TRBJ2-2; TRBD1 or TRBD2 may be the D gene (5 bases each). Trimming shortened V by 6 bases and J by 3 bases, and 11 bases separated the two germline ends. CDR3 length: 14 amino acids. The germline gives CDR1 SNHLY, CDR2 FYNNEI. CDR3 bases: TGTGCCAGCAGGGGGCTGGGGGACACCGGGGAGCTGTTTTTT. Encoded protein: CASRGLGDTGELFF.

This chain joins TRBV20-1 and TRBJ2-3; the D gene is possibly TRBD2 (6 bases). The CDR3 is 13 amino acids. Trimming left V 5 bases short and J 5 bases short, with 14 bases between. The germline V gene encodes CDR1 DFQATT and CDR2 SNEGSKA (reference sequence). In DNA form, the CDR3 reads TGCAGTGCTGGGAGGCAAGCGCAAGATACGCAGTATTTT. Translating gives CSAGRQAQDTQYF.